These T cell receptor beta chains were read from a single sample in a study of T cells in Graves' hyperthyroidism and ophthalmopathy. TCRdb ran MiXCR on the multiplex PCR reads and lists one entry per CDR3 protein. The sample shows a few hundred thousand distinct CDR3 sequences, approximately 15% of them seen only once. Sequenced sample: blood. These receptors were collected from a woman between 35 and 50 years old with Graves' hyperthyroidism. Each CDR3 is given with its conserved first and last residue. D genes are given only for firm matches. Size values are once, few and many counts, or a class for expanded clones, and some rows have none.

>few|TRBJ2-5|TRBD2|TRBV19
CASTSGSTQETQYF
TGTGCCAGTACTAGCGGGAGTACCCAAGAGACCCAGTACTTC
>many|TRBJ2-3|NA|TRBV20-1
CSARTGSTDTQYF
TGCAGTGCCCGGACTGGGAGCACAGATACGCAGTATTTT
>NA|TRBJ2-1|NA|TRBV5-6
CASSLVPGEYYRANEQFF
TGTGCCAGCAGCTTGGTTCCCGGGGAATATTACCGCGCCAATGAGCAGTTCTTC
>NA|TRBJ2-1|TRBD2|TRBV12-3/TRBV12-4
CASSFGTSGGMAQFF
TGTGCCAGCAGTTTTGGGACTAGCGGGGGGATGGCGCAGTTCTTC
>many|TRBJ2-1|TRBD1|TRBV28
CASRPDRGPYNEQFF
TGTGCCAGCAGGCCGGACAGGGGGCCCTACAATGAGCAGTTCTTC
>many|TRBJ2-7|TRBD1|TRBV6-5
CASKRTGGIYEQYF
TGTGCCAGCAAGAGGACAGGGGGCATCTACGAGCAGTACTTC
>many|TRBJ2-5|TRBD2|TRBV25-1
CASSETSGSWETQYF
TGTGCCAGCAGTGAAACTAGCGGGAGTTGGGAGACCCAGTACTTC
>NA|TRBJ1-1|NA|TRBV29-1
CSVGTQQNTKAFF
TGCAGCGTAGGTACGCAACAGAACACTAAAGCTTTCTTT
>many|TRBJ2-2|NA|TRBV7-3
CASSLMGGDGGELFF
TGTGCCAGCAGCTTAATGGGGGGCGATGGCGGGGAGCTGTTTTTT
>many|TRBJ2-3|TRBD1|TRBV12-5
CASGIGTGTDTQYF
TGTGCTAGTGGTATCGGGACAGGCACAGATACGCAGTATTTT
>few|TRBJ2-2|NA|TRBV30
CAWISHPQSNTGELFF
TGTGCCTGGATTTCTCACCCTCAATCTAACACCGGGGAGCTGTTTTTT